Shown below are 8 T cell receptor beta chains from a single sample sequenced in a study of cytomegalovirus exposure and HLA in healthy donors. The protocol was immunoSEQ multiplex PCR, while the TCRdb copy is restricted to in-frame clones and leaves out a portion. The data contain hundreds of thousands of clones, 86% of them seen just once; the ten biggest clones take up under 0.9%. Sequenced material: PBMCs. Receptors originate from a woman aged 18-29 years in good health and CMV-seronegative.

This chain links TRBV5-1 with TRBJ2-3, with TRBD1 as a possible D gene (5 bases). V lost 5 bases, J lost 1 base, and 14 bases lay in between. Germline V gene data show CDR1 as SGHRS and CDR2 as YFSETQ. This CDR3 comprises 15 residues. In DNA, the CDR3 is TGCGCCAGCAGGACATCCAGGGCAGGCACAGATACGCAGTATTTT. Its translation is CASRTSRAGTDTQYF.

The CDR3 coding sequence is TGCGCCAGCAGCTTGTATAGGCAGGGGGCAATCGGAAACACCATATATTTT. It yields the protein CASSLYRQGAIGNTIYF. J is TRBJ1-3 and V is TRBV5-1; 8 nucleotides agree with TRBD1. V shed 1 base and J 4 bases; nucleotides not matched to a gene: 10. The CDR3 covers 17 residues. Germline V gene sequence: CDR1 SGHRS, CDR2 YFSETQ. The variable domain in full, with the rest retrieved from reference TRBV5-1 and TRBJ1-3, is KAGVTQTPRYLIKTRGQQVTLSCSPISGHRSVSWYQQTPGQGLQFLFEYFSETQRNKGNFPGRFSGRQFSNSRSEMNVSTLELGDSALYLCASSLYRQGAIGNTIYFGEGSWLTVV.

This clone was seen only a few times. The chain carries TRBV25-1 and TRBJ1-1; D is uncertain. The CDR3 totals 13 residues. V was trimmed by 4 bases and J by 3 bases, leaving 9 bases between them. Germline V CDR1 and CDR2: MGHDK, SYGVNS. The CDR3 nucleotides are TGTGCCAGCAGTGTAAACATGGACACTGAAGCTTTCTTT. Residues: CASSVNMDTEAFF. Filled out from reference TRBV25-1 and TRBJ1-1, the complete variable domain reads EADIYQTPRYLVIGTGKKITLECSQTMGHDKMYWYQQDPGMELHLIHYSYGVNSTEKGDLSSESTVSRIRTEHFPLTLESARPSHTSQYLCASSVNMDTEAFFGQGTRLTVV.

V gene TRBV28 combines with J gene TRBJ2-7; D is possibly TRBD1 (5 bases). The CDR3 runs 14 residues. Germline values: CDR1 MDHEN, CDR2 SYDVKM. V was clipped by 6 bases and J by 5 bases, with 17 bases between them. Here the CDR3 reads CASSLRAGFNEQYF. The CDR3 DNA reads TGTGCCAGCAGCCTTCGGGCAGGGTTCAACGAGCAGTACTTC.

This clone occurred once. The gene calls are TRBV14 and TRBJ2-1; D gene uncertain. Trimming left V 3 bases short and J 1 base short, with 10 bases between. Germline V gives CDR1 SGHDN, CDR2 FVKESK. The CDR3 has 15 residues. In DNA, the CDR3 is TGTGCCAGCAGCCAGGGCCTTAGTTCCTACAATGAGCAGTTCTTC. As protein: CASSQGLSSYNEQFF.

This clone was observed once. This chain joins TRBV15 and TRBJ2-3, with a tentative D call TRBD2 (5 bases). V was pared by 3 bases and J by 4 bases, with 20 bases between. CDR1 is LNHNV and CDR2 is YYDKDF in the germline V gene (reference sequence). The CDR3 has 17 residues. The CDR3 loop reads CATSSAPSSSRADTQYF. CDR3 coding DNA: TGTGCCACCAGCAGTGCCCCGTCCAGCTCGAGGGCAGATACGCAGTATTTT.

J is TRBJ2-2 and V is TRBV6-1; 11 bases match TRBD2. Per germline, CDR1 MNHNS and CDR2 SASEGT. The CDR3 has 16 amino acids. V gave up 2 bases and J gave up 8 bases; unmatched junction bases: 7. The CDR3 region is CASSEIPSGRWGELFF. In DNA, the CDR3 is TGTGCCAGCAGTGAAATCCCTAGCGGGAGGTGGGGGGAGCTGTTTTTT.

This clone appeared once. This chain connects TRBV12-5 to TRBJ2-2, with a possible D match to TRBD2 (6 bases). Germline CDR1 is LGHNT and CDR2 is FRNRAP. The length of the CDR3 is 16 residues. V lost 1 base and J 5 bases, leaving 14 bases between the germline ends. CDR3 sequence reads: CASGLGRGKGTGELFF. The CDR3 DNA reads TGTGCTAGTGGTTTGGGACGGGGGAAGGGAACCGGGGAGCTGTTTTTT.